Below are 32 T cell receptor beta chains sequenced from a single sample in a study of response to subunit inactivated influenza vaccine. TCRdb itself ran the RT-PCR reads through MiXCR, one entry per CDR3 protein. Counted here are more than 250,000 distinct CDR3 sequences, just over 20% occurring once; the ten biggest clones make up about a tenth. The source material was PBMCs from blood, sampled approximately 22 months after vaccination. These receptors came from a man between 45 and 75 years old who received an inactivated influenza vaccine.

This clonotype was seen a few times. The J gene is TRBJ2-2, the V gene TRBV12-3 or TRBV12-4; D call uncertain. CDR3 size: 17 residues. Trimming took 0 bases from V and 3 from J, leaving 14 bases between them. CDR3 region: CASSLATARTYTGELFF. The CDR3 nucleotides read TGTGCCAGCAGTTTAGCGACGGCTAGAACGTACACCGGGGAGCTGTTTTTT.

This clonotype was observed a handful of times. The chain uses TRBV9 and TRBJ2-2, with D possibly being TRBD1 or TRBD2 (5 bases each). Trimming removed 4 bases from V and 6 bases from J, with 16 bases in between. The CDR3 totals 15 residues. Looked up from germline, CDR1 is SGDLS and CDR2 is YYNGEE. The CDR3 DNA reads TGTGCCAGCAGCCCCTCATGGGGGAGCGCCGGGGAGCTGTTTTTT. Translation: CASSPSWGSAGELFF.

The chain is built from TRBV28 and TRBJ1-1; TRBD1 aligns across 7 bases. V gave up 3 bases and J gave up 3 bases; unmatched junction bases: 13. The CDR3 covers 17 residues. Germline CDR1 MDHEN, CDR2 SYDVKM. CDR3 nucleotide sequence: TGTGCCAGCAGTTTTGGGCTAGGGCCAGGGGGTGACACTGAAGCTTTCTTT. Protein sequence: CASSFGLGPGGDTEAFF.

This clonotype was observed many times. The chain is built from TRBV6-5 and TRBJ1-3; D is uncertain. Germline CDR1 is MNHEY and CDR2 is SVGAGI. Trimming cost V 0 bases and J 6 bases, with 12 bases left between them. The CDR3 runs 15 residues. The CDR3 loop is CASSYSILPLNTIYF. The CDR3 DNA sequence: TGTGCCAGCAGTTACTCGATTCTCCCCTTAAACACCATATATTTT.

This clonotype has only a few counts. V and J are TRBV6-5 and TRBJ1-1, with 12 bases that match TRBD1. This CDR3 contains 16 residues. With 2 bases clipped from V and 5 bases from J, the junction kept 6 bases outside the gene matches. CDR1 and CDR2 from the germline V gene are MNHEY and SVGAGI. In DNA, the CDR3 is TGTGCCAGCAGTTACCTTCCGGGACAGGGGGCGACTGAAGCTTTCTTT. This translates into CASSYLPGQGATEAFF.

The chain carries TRBV3-1 and TRBJ2-1, with D perhaps given as TRBD1 or TRBD2 (6 bases each). Germline loops: CDR1 LGHDT, CDR2 YNNKEL (reference sequence). The CDR3 extends over 15 amino acids. Trimming took 4 bases from V and 9 from J, leaving 19 bases between them. The CDR3 sequence: CASSLGARGPGEQFF. The CDR3 bases are TGTGCCAGCAGCCTAGGGGCCCGGGGGCCGGGTGAGCAGTTCTTC.

This clonotype was seen once. The V gene is TRBV30, the J gene TRBJ2-1; D not certain. CDR3 size: 12 residues. Trimming left V 3 bases short and J 9 bases short, with 12 bases between. CDR1 is GTSNPN, CDR2 SVGIG, per germline (reference sequence). The CDR3 bases are TGTGCCTGGAGGGGTGTGGGTGGTGAGCAGTTCTTC. Its translation is CAWRGVGGEQFF.

A few counts support this clonotype. This sequence joins TRBV6-1 and TRBJ1-2, with 8 bases that match TRBD1. The junction had 5 bases not matched to a gene; V was cut back by 5 bases and J by 6 bases. The germline gives CDR1 MNHNS, CDR2 SASEGT. The CDR3 spans 13 residues. CDR3 residues: CASSPQGGNGYTF. The CDR3 DNA is TGTGCCAGCAGTCCACAGGGGGGGAATGGCTACACCTTC.

There are a few counts of this clonotype. CDR3 coding DNA: TGTGCCAGCAGTGATCGGGGGGCACTGGCGAATTCACCCCTCCACTTT. Its protein product is CASSDRGALANSPLHF. The chain recombines TRBV6-1 with TRBJ1-6, with a possible D match to TRBD1 (6 bases). V gave up 3 bases and J gave up 7 bases, with 16 bases separating them. Germline CDR1 and CDR2: MNHNS and SASEGT. CDR3 size: 16 residues.

The sample holds a few counts of this clonotype. This chain links TRBV6-5 with TRBJ1-4; 10 positions match TRBD1. Trimming took 0 bases from V and 12 from J; bases not matched to a gene: 7. This CDR3 contains 15 residues. CDR1 is MNHEY and CDR2 is SVGAGI in the germline V gene. The DNA for the CDR3 is TGTGCCAGCAGTTACTCGAGCCGGACAGGGGGTCAACTGTTTTTT. This translates into CASSYSSRTGGQLFF.

This clonotype was detected only a few times. This sequence joins TRBV5-6 and TRBJ2-3; D not resolved. The CDR3 totals 14 residues. The germline V gene encodes CDR1 SGHDT and CDR2 YYEEEE. The V end was cut by 4 bases, the J end by 4 bases, with 13 bases between. Written as DNA, the CDR3 is TGTGCCAGCAGCGGCCTTAGGGAAGCAGATACGCAGTATTTT. This codes for CASSGLREADTQYF.

This clonotype occurred a few times. The chain recombines TRBV12-3 or TRBV12-4 with TRBJ2-5, with 10 bases matching TRBD2. The length of the CDR3 is 14 residues. V was clipped by 8 bases and J by 0 bases; unmatched bases: 3. For the CDR3, the DNA is TGTGCCAGCGCCCTAGCGGGGGACCAAGAGACCCAGTACTTC. This translates into CASALAGDQETQYF.

This clonotype was seen a handful of times. The chain uses TRBV12-3 or TRBV12-4 and TRBJ1-4; D not resolved. V lost 3 bases and J 5 bases, leaving 10 bases between the germline ends. There are 14 residues in the CDR3. CDR3 protein: CASSFGIVNEKLFF. The CDR3 DNA is TGTGCCAGCAGTTTTGGGATCGTCAATGAAAAACTGTTTTTT.

This clonotype was counted many times. The chain combines TRBV12-3 or TRBV12-4 with TRBJ1-2; D is unresolved. V lost 6 bases and J lost 1, with 12 bases in between. The CDR3 runs to 14 residues. The CDR3 DNA follows: TGTGCCAGCAGCAACGGATTCCTTAACTATGGCTACACCTTC. Protein sequence: CASSNGFLNYGYTF.

This clonotype was seen more than once but under ten times. This chain connects TRBV25-1 to TRBJ2-3; possibly TRBD1 for D (6 bases). Trimming removed 2 bases at V and 5 bases at J, with 14 bases between. In germline, CDR1 is MGHDK, CDR2 SYGVNS. The CDR3 covers 15 residues. The CDR3 reads CASSERQGLGDTQYF. CDR3 nucleotides: TGTGCCAGCAGTGAACGGCAGGGGTTGGGAGATACGCAGTATTTT.

This clonotype was recorded a few times. This CDR3 reads CANPPSGQGCYGELFF. As DNA, the CDR3 is TGTGCCAATCCACCGTCGGGACAGGGGTGCTACGGGGAGCTGTTTTTT. The chain couples TRBV21-1 to TRBJ2-2; the tabulated D call, TRBD1, remains unverified against the DNA. TRBV21-1 corresponds to a pseudogene. The CDR3 totals 16 residues.

The chain joins TRBV7-8 to TRBJ1-1; unclear D gene. The CDR3 contains 18 residues. Trimming pared 5 bases from V and 0 bases from J, leaving 22 bases between. CDR1 is SGHVS and CDR2 is FQNEAQ in the germline V gene. CDR3 sequence: CASSGSDRSADLNTEAFF. The CDR3 bases are TGTGCCAGCAGCGGCAGTGACCGAAGCGCCGATTTGAACACTGAAGCTTTCTTT.

There are a few counts of this clonotype. The chain uses TRBV5-1 and TRBJ2-3; 8 bases map to TRBD1. The J segment lost 4 bases and the V segment lost 0 bases, leaving 7 bases of the junction unmatched. This CDR3 spans 16 amino acids. Germline CDR1 SGHRS, CDR2 YFSETQ. In DNA, the CDR3 is TGCGCCAGCAGCTTGGCCGTAGGACAGGGTTCAGATACGCAGTATTTT. Translated, it gives CASSLAVGQGSDTQYF.

V usage is TRBV12-3 or TRBV12-4 and J usage is TRBJ2-3, with 11 bases fitting TRBD1. CDR3 length equals 15 residues. The V segment lost 8 bases and the J segment 6 bases; nucleotides outside the gene matches: 10. The CDR3 is CASSTGTGGSDTQYF. The CDR3 DNA follows: TGTGCCAGCTCGACGGGGACAGGGGGGTCCGATACGCAGTATTTT.

The chain couples TRBV9 to TRBJ2-3, with D tentatively TRBD2 (6 bases). The CDR3 covers 15 residues. V shed 4 bases and J shed 2 bases, with 14 bases lying between them. Germline CDR1 and CDR2: SGDLS and YYNGEE. CDR3 region: CASSPWTNPTDTQYF. The CDR3 bases are TGTGCCAGCAGCCCCTGGACTAATCCCACAGATACGCAGTATTTT.

The sample holds a few counts of this clonotype. Germline and junction disagree at one end, which may indicate a read error. This chain connects TRBV29-1 to TRBJ1-1, with D perhaps TRBD1 (6 bases). The CDR3 contains 11 residues. The germline gives CDR1 SQVTM, CDR2 ANQGSEA. CDR3 DNA sequence: TGCAGCGTGGAAGGGGGCACTGAAGCTTTCTTT. Translation: CSVEGGTEAFF. The full variable domain, its missing parts supplied by reference TRBV29-1 and TRBJ1-1, is SAVISQKPSRDICQRGTSLTIQCQVDSQVTMMFWYRQQPGQSLTLIATANQGSEATYESGFVIDKFPISRPNLTFSTLTVSNMSPEDSSIYLCSVEGGTEAFFGQGTRLTVV.

This clonotype has at least ten counts. The chain is built from TRBV11-2 and TRBJ2-2; TRBD1 or TRBD2 may be the D gene (5 bases each). Germline V gene data show CDR1 as SGHAT and CDR2 as FQNNGV. The ends were cut back, 2 bases at V and 5 bases at J, with 9 bases in the middle. CDR3 length: 14 amino acids. CDR3 protein: CASSLYGTTGELFF. CDR3 sequence (DNA): TGTGCCAGCAGCTTATATGGGACGACCGGGGAGCTGTTTTTT. The entire variable domain, with the rest obtained from reference TRBV11-2 and TRBJ2-2, is as follows: EAGVAQSPRYKIIEKRQSVAFWCNPISGHATLYWYQQILGQGPKLLIQFQNNGVVDDSQLPKDRFSAERLKGVDSTLKIQPAKLEDSAVYLCASSLYGTTGELFFGEGSRLTVL.

V gene TRBV7-2 combines with J gene TRBJ1-3, with D unresolved. CDR3 length: 12 amino acids. V was clipped by 6 bases and J by 2 bases, with 5 bases between them. Germline loops: CDR1 SGHTA, CDR2 FQGNSA. CDR3 amino acids: CASRAPGNTIYF. CDR3 bases: TGTGCCAGCAGGGCTCCTGGAAACACCATATATTTT.

The chain links TRBV5-4 to TRBJ2-7, with 13 nucleotides matching TRBD2. The length of the CDR3 is 16 residues. V was clipped by 4 bases and J by 6 bases; unmatched bases: 10. The germline gives CDR1 SGHNT, CDR2 YYREEE (reference sequence). CDR3 protein: CASSLGLAGPESEQYF. The CDR3 bases are TGTGCCAGCAGCCTGGGACTAGCGGGACCCGAATCCGAGCAGTACTTC.

This clonotype was observed a few times. This chain uses TRBV27 with TRBJ2-3; 8 positions agree with TRBD1. The V gene end was trimmed by 6 bases and the J gene end by 0 bases; junction bases not matched to a gene: 2. The length of the CDR3 is 14 residues. Germline loops: CDR1 MNHEY, CDR2 SMNVEV (reference sequence). The CDR3 loop reads CASRQGASTDTQYF. The CDR3 region has the DNA TGTGCCAGCAGGCAGGGGGCGAGCACAGATACGCAGTATTTT.

J is TRBJ1-2 and V is TRBV6-2 or TRBV6-3, with D perhaps matching TRBD1 (6 bases). Germline loops: CDR1 MNHEY, CDR2 SVGEGT. The V end lost 2 bases, the J end lost 10 bases, and 14 bases lay between the germline ends. The CDR3 length is 13 residues. CDR3 region: CASSYTTGRYYTF. As DNA, the CDR3 is TGTGCCAGCAGTTACACCACAGGGAGGTACTACACCTTC.

V gene TRBV6-2 or TRBV6-3 combines with J gene TRBJ2-7; no clear D. V shed 0 bases and J shed 2 bases, with 17 bases lying between them. There are 17 residues in the CDR3. Germline-derived CDR1 and CDR2 are MNHEY and SVGEGT. CDR3 region: CASSYSASLQPTYEQYF. The CDR3 nucleotides are TGTGCCAGCAGTTACTCGGCCAGCCTCCAACCGACCTACGAGCAGTACTTC.

This clonotype was recorded a few times. This chain connects TRBV28 to TRBJ1-4; D uncertain. The CDR3 sequence is 15 residues long. Trimming took 6 bases from V and 6 from J, leaving 17 bases between them. Germline V gene sequence: CDR1 MDHEN, CDR2 SYDVKM. This CDR3 is CASSQPPQSHEKLFF. CDR3 sequence (DNA): TGTGCCAGCAGCCAACCTCCGCAGTCGCATGAAAAACTGTTTTTT.

This chain joins TRBV6-1 and TRBJ1-1, with 8 nucleotides matching TRBD1. CDR1 is MNHNS, CDR2 SASEGT, per germline. This CDR3 contains 13 residues. J was trimmed by 6 bases and V by 5 bases; bases with no gene match: 5. The CDR3 nucleotides read TGTGCCAGCAGTCCCCGGACAGGGTCTGAAGCTTTCTTT. It codes for CASSPRTGSEAFF.

The genes are TRBV4-1 and TRBJ2-1, with TRBD2 identical over 14 bases. CDR1 MGHRA and CDR2 YSYEKL come from the germline V gene. This CDR3 is 18 amino acids long. The V and J ends lost 2 bases and 4 bases, in that order; junction bases with no gene match: 7. The CDR3 DNA sequence: TGCGCCAGCAGCCAAAGGACTAGCGGGGGGCAAATTTACAATGAGCAGTTCTTC. Residues: CASSQRTSGGQIYNEQFF.

This clonotype was seen at least ten times. V gene TRBV4-3 combines with J gene TRBJ1-1; 9 bases match TRBD1. This CDR3 comprises 15 residues. Germline values: CDR1 LGHNA, CDR2 YSLEER. V was pared by 3 bases and J by 11 bases, with 13 bases of the junction left unmatched. CDR3 in amino acids: CASSQERRDRVGAFF. The DNA for the CDR3 is TGCGCCAGCAGCCAGGAGAGGCGGGACAGGGTCGGGGCTTTCTTT.

This clonotype was counted between two and nine times. This chain connects TRBV5-5 to TRBJ1-4; 10 positions match TRBD1. CDR3 length: 14 residues. After removal of 0 bases from V and 10 bases from J, the junction contained 3 bases not matched to a gene. The germline V gene encodes CDR1 SGHKS and CDR2 YYEKEE (reference sequence). In nucleotides, the CDR3 is TGTGCCAGCAGCTTGGCCGGGACAGGGGCAAAACTGTTTTTT. Translated: CASSLAGTGAKLFF.